Listed below are T cell receptor beta chains from one sample, sequenced in a study of beta chain features in type 1 diabetes. TCRdb's copy holds only in-frame clones and misses some; the assay was immunoSEQ multiplex PCR. The sample consists of a few hundred thousand clones, around 14% of them appearing once. Sequences were obtained from naive CD4+ T cells from blood. Every receptor here comes from a man aged 25 to 40 with type 1 diabetes. Both conserved end residues are part of each CDR3. The D gene is left open where the match is weak. Clone sizes are given selectively: once, few, many, or a class where the clone is expanded.

V gene	J gene	clone size	D gene	CDR3 protein
TRBV6-5	TRBJ2-3	NA	NA	CASSYSSGTDTQYF
TRBV5-1	TRBJ1-1	NA	NA	CASSPGANTEAFF
TRBV7-2	TRBJ2-5	NA	TRBD2	CASSLGLAGTETQYF
TRBV7-9	TRBJ2-1	few	NA	CASSLGLSDEQFF
TRBV25-1	TRBJ2-2	NA	NA	CASIPAGNTGELFF
TRBV5-8	TRBJ2-3	few	TRBD1	CASRPGGTDTQYF
TRBV7-2	TRBJ2-5	NA	NA	CASSFGGDPQTQYF
TRBV15	TRBJ1-4	NA	NA	CATSRPRVGEKLFF
TRBV6-5	TRBJ1-2	few	TRBD1	CASSYRDRGSYGYTF
TRBV11-3	TRBJ2-5	NA	TRBD1	CASTQGDQETQYF
TRBV11-2	TRBJ2-1	few	NA	CASHPWGHGEQFF
TRBV25-1	TRBJ2-1	NA	TRBD2	CATSRTSGSNEQFF
TRBV7-2	TRBJ1-1	few	NA	CASSAGYTEAFF
TRBV2	TRBJ2-7	few	TRBD2	CASSSSGGPYEQYF
TRBV5-4	TRBJ1-5	NA	NA	CASSLGGLGHSNQPQHF
TRBV4-1	TRBJ2-7	NA	TRBD2	CASSPHRGRAQGYEQYF
TRBV7-9	TRBJ2-7	few	NA	CASSFGSSYEQYF
TRBV5-1	TRBJ2-5	few	TRBD2	CASSLAAKAGGQETQYF
TRBV6-5	TRBJ2-7	few	TRBD2	CASSSSGYEQYF
TRBV10-3	TRBJ1-4	NA	TRBD1	CAISERGRGEKLFF
TRBV2	TRBJ2-7	NA	TRBD1	CASSGPGQASYEQYF
TRBV5-1	TRBJ2-5	few	TRBD2	CASSDGTSGTPGETQYF
TRBV30	TRBJ1-2	few	TRBD1	CAWRAWGQGSRYTF
TRBV19	TRBJ2-7	NA	TRBD1	CASSIDGTGFYEQYF
TRBV7-8	TRBJ2-5	NA	TRBD1	CASSPGQGEETQYF
TRBV29-1	TRBJ1-1	few	TRBD1	CSVGGTGSMNTEAFF
TRBV7-9	TRBJ2-7	NA	NA	CASSLGETYEQYF
TRBV6-6	TRBJ2-3	NA	NA	CASSYARGTDTQYF
TRBV27	TRBJ2-2	NA	NA	CASRSDKNPTRDTGELFF
TRBV4-1	TRBJ2-1	NA	TRBD2	CASSVTSASYNEQFF
TRBV6-6	TRBJ1-1	NA	NA	CASSYSRDTEAFF
TRBV5-1	TRBJ2-1	NA	TRBD1	CASSATGGVENEQFF
TRBV15	TRBJ2-2	NA	NA	CATSRELNTGELFF
TRBV5-1	TRBJ1-2	NA	TRBD1	CASSSTGGYGYTF
TRBV5-4	TRBJ2-4	NA	TRBD1	CASSPGTGDYIQYF
TRBV7-9	TRBJ1-2	NA	TRBD1	CASSPGQTLNYGYTF
TRBV11-2	TRBJ2-1	few	TRBD2	CASSLDDAGGPRSEQFF
TRBV27	TRBJ2-1	few	TRBD2	CASGPGLAGVEQFF
TRBV5-1	TRBJ2-7	few	NA	CASSPSTVSYEQYF
TRBV29-1	TRBJ1-1	few	NA	CSVEGDISSAFF
TRBV5-6	TRBJ1-4	few	TRBD1	CASGTGGVLGEKLFF
TRBV7-9	TRBJ2-1	few	TRBD2	CASSLGLAGSGEQFF
TRBV6-5	TRBJ2-7	few	TRBD1	CASSRGTGGNYEQYF
TRBV27	TRBJ1-2	NA	TRBD1	CASSSQTGGLDYGYTF
TRBV10-3	TRBJ2-1	few	TRBD1	CAISEQGAQYNEQFF
TRBV30	TRBJ1-5	few	NA	CAWSVLGGNQPQHF
TRBV13	TRBJ2-3	NA	TRBD2	CASSPGGTDTQYF
TRBV19	TRBJ2-3	NA	TRBD2	CASSETSGSADTQYF
TRBV7-9	TRBJ2-7	NA	NA	CASSLTQGIKYEQYF
TRBV18	TRBJ2-4	few	NA	CASSPQGRKNIQYF
TRBV19	TRBJ1-5	NA	NA	CASSTPGLPAGQPQHF
TRBV18	TRBJ2-5	NA	NA	CASSPGRNGETQYF
TRBV6-6	TRBJ2-1	NA	TRBD2	CASSSGTSGRDEQFF
TRBV9	TRBJ2-7	NA	NA	CASSVAASSYEQYF